This T cell receptor beta chain was sequenced in a study of patients and donors after allogeneic stem cell transplantation. V shed 2 bases, J shed 9 bases, and the junction held 7 bases outside the gene matches. Looked up from germline, CDR1 is MNHEY and CDR2 is SVGAGI. This CDR3 spans 14 amino acids. One entry per CDR3 protein results from TCRdb running MiXCR on the RT-PCR reads. Of roughly 960,000 distinct CDR3 sequences detected, approximately 18% appear once; the ten largest clones hold roughly 6.4%. The chain recombines TRBV6-5 with TRBJ2-1; 7 positions agree with TRBD2. This clonotype was sampled from a human donor who was either an allogeneic HSCT recipient or a stem cell or donor lymphocyte infusion donor (not recorded which). It is not recorded whose cells these are; they may come from a transplant donor. Sequencing was performed on blood, either unsorted or a sorted T cell fraction (not recorded which). The CDR3 here is CASSYQAGVTEQFF. The CDR3 DNA follows: TGTGCCAGCAGTTACCAGGCGGGAGTCACTGAGCAGTTCTTC.